This T cell receptor (beta chain) was sequenced during a study of regulatory T cells in long-lasting Graves disease. Study-wide results and caveats: Persistent Graves' patients had lower TCR diversity than newly diagnosed ones. Accuracy was possibly reduced by small sample size.

Time point specified: newly diagnosed GD, antithyroid drugs for less than 3 months. RNA isolated from PBMCs was used to make the TCR library. The CDR3 has 15 amino acids. Trimming cost V 0 bases and J 7 bases, with 15 bases left between them. Germline V gene sequence: CDR1 LGHDT, CDR2 YNNKEL (reference sequence). This clonotype was seen a handful of times. Antigen: not known. The authors built TCR beta libraries using iRepertoire HTBI primers and Arm-PCR of CDR3 regions. TCRdb analysed the multiplex PCR reads with MiXCR anew, one entry per CDR3 protein. This table has about half a million distinct CDR3 sequences, 9.5% to 15% appearing once. These data also formed part of another study, on T cells in Graves' hyperthyroidism and ophthalmopathy. That publication notes: The HTBI primer set served for first-round RT-PCR of the TCR CDR3. In the analysis, a 13 V-J model separated ophthalmopathy from stable hyperthyroidism.

Here the sequenced sample was peripheral blood mononuclear cells (PBMCs), taken at new diagnosis, from a patient treated with antithyroid drugs. This receptor was obtained from a woman aged 25 to 39 with Graves disease. The V call is TRBV3-1, the J call TRBJ2-5; no firm D call. The CDR3 bases are TGTGCCAGCAGCCAAGATGGGCTAGGGAAGGTGACCCAGTACTTC. Protein sequence: CASSQDGLGKVTQYF.